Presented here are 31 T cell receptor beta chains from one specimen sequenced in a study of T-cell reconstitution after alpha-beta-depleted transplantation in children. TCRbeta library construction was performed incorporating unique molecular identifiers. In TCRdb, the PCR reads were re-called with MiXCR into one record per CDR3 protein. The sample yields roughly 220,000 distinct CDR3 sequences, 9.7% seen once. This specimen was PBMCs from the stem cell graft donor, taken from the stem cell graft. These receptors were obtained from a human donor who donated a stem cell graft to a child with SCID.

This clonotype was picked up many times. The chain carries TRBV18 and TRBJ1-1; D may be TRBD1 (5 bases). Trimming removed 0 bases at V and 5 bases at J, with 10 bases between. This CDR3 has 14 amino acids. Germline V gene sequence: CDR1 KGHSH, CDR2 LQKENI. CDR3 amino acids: CASSPPSGRTEAFF. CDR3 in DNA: TGTGCCAGCTCACCACCTTCAGGGCGAACTGAAGCTTTCTTT.

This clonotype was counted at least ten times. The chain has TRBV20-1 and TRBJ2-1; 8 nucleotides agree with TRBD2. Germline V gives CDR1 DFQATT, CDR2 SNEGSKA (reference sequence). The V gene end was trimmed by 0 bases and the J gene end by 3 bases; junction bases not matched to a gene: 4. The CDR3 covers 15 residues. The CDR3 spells CSARDGTSIYNEQFF. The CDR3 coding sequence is TGCAGTGCTAGAGATGGGACTAGTATCTACAATGAGCAGTTCTTC.

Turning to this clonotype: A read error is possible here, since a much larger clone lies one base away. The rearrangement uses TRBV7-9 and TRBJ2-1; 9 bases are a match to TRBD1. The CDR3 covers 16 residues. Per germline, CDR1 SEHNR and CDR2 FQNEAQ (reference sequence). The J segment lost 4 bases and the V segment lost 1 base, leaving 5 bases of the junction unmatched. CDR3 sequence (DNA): TGTGCCAGCAGCTTAGTTGCCGGGACAGGGTACAATGAGCAGTTCTTC. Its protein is CASSLVAGTGYNEQFF.

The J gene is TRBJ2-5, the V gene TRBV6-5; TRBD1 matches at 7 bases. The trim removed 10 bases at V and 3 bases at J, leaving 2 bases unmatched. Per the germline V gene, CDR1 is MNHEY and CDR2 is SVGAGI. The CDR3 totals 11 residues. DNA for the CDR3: TGTGCCACCACAGGGGAAGAGACCCAGTACTTC. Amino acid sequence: CATTGEETQYF.

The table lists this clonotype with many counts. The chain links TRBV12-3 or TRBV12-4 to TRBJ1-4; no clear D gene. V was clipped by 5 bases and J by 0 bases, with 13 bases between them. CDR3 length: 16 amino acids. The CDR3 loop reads CASSLLGEATNEKLFF. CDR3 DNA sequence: TGTGCCAGCAGTCTACTTGGGGAGGCAACTAATGAAAAACTGTTTTTT.

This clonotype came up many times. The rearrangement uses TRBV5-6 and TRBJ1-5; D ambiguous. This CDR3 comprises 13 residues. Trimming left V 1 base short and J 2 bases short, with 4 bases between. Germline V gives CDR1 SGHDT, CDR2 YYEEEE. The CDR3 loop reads CASSLNRNQPQHF. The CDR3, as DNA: TGTGCCAGCAGCTTGAACCGCAATCAGCCCCAGCATTTT.

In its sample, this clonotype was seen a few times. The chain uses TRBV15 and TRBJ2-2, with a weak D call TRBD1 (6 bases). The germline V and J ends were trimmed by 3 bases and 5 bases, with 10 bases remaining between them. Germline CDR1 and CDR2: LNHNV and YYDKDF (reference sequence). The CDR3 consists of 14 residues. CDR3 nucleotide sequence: TGTGCCACCAGCAGTGGAACAGGGACCGGGGAGCTGTTTTTT. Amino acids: CATSSGTGTGELFF.

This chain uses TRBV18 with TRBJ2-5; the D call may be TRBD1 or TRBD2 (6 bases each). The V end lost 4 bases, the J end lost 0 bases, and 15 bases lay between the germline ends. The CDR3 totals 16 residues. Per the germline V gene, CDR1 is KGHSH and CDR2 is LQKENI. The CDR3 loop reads CASSRGTPANQETQYF. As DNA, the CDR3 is TGTGCCAGCTCACGCGGGACACCAGCCAACCAAGAGACCCAGTACTTC. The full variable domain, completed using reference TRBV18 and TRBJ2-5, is NAGVMQNPRHLVRRRGQEARLRCSPMKGHSHVYWYRQLPEEGLKFMVYLQKENIIDESGMPKERFSAEFPKEGPSILRIQQVVRGDSAAYFCASSRGTPANQETQYFGPGTRLLVL.

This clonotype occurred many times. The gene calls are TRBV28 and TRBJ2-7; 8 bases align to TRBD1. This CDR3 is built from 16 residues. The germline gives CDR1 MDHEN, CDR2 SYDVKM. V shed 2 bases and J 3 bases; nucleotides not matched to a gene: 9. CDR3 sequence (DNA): TGTGCCAGCAGTTTAGGTGGGACAGGACTGCTCTACGAGCAGTACTTC. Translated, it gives CASSLGGTGLLYEQYF.

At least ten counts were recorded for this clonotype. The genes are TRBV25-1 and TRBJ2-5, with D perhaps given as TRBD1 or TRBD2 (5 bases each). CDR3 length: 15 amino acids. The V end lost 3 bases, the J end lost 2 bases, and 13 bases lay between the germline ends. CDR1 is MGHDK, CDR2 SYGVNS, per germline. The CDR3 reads CASSDTHWGQETQYF. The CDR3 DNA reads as TGTGCCAGCAGTGATACACATTGGGGGCAAGAGACCCAGTACTTC.

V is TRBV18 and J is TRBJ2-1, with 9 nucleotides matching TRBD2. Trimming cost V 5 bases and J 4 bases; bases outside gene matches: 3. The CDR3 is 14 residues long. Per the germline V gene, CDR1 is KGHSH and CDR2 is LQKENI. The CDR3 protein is CASSRSGGYNEQFF. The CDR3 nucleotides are TGTGCCAGCTCAAGGAGCGGGGGGTACAATGAGCAGTTCTTC.

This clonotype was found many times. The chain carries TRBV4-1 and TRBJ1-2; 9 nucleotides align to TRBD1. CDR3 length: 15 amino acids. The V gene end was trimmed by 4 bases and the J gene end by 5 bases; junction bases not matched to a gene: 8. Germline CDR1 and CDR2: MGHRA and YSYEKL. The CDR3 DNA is TGCGCCAGCAGCCTCCGGGACAGGGACCTGTATGGCTACACCTTC. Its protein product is CASSLRDRDLYGYTF.

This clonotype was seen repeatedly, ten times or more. CDR3 amino acids: CASSYSMSEAFF. CDR3 DNA: TGTGCCAGCAGTTACTCGATGTCTGAAGCTTTCTTT. The rearrangement uses TRBV6-2 or TRBV6-3 and TRBJ1-1; D gene ambiguous. The CDR3 totals 12 residues. Deletions cut 0 bases from V and 6 bases from J, with 5 bases between. Germline-derived CDR1 and CDR2 are MNHEY and SVGEGT.

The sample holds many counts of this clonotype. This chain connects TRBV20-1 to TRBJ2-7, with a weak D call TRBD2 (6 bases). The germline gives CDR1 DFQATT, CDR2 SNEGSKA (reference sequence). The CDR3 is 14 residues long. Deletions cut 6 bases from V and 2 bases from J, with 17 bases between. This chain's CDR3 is CSATTPRGTYEQYF. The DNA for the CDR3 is TGCAGTGCCACCACTCCCCGGGGGACCTACGAGCAGTACTTC.

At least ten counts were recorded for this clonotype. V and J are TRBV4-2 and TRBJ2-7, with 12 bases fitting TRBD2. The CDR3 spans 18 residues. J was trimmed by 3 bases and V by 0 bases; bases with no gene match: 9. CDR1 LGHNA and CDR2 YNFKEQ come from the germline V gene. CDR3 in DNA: TGTGCCAGCAGCCAAGAGGGCCTAGCGGGGGGGCGATACTACGAGCAGTACTTC. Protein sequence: CASSQEGLAGGRYYEQYF.

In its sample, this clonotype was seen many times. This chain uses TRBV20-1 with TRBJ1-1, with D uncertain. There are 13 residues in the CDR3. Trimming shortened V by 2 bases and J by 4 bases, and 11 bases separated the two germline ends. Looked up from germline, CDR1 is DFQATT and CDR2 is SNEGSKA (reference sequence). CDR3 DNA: TGCAGTGCTAGAATTCCCGGGCTCACTGAAGCTTTCTTT. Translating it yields CSARIPGLTEAFF.

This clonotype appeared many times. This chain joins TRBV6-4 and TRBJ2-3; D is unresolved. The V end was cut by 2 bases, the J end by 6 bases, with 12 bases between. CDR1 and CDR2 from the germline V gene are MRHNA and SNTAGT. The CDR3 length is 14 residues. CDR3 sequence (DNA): TGTGCCAGCAGTGACACCGCGAGCTCGGATACGCAGTATTTT. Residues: CASSDTASSDTQYF.

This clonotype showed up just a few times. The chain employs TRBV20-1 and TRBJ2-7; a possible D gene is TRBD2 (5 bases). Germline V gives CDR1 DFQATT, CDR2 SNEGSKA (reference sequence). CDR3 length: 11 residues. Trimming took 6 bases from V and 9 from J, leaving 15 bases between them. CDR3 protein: CSAQKGGLQYF. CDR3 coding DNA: TGCAGTGCCCAGAAAGGAGGCCTGCAGTACTTC.

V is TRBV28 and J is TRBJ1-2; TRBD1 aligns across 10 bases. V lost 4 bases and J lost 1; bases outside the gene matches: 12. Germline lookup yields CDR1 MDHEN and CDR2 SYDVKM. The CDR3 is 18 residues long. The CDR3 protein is CASSSSARTGGFNYGYTF. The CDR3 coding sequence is TGTGCCAGCAGTTCCTCGGCCCGGACAGGGGGATTTAACTATGGCTACACCTTC.

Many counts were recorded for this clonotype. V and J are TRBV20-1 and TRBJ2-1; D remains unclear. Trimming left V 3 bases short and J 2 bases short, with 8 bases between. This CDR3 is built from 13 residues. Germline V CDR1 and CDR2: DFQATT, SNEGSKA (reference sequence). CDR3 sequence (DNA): TGCAGTGCTAGTCGGACCCCCTACAATGAGCAGTTCTTC. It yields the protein CSASRTPYNEQFF.

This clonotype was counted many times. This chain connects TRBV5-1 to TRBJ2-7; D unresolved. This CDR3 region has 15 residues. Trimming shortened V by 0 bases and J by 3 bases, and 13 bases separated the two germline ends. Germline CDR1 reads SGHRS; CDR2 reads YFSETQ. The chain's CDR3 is CASSLDDGNIYEQYF. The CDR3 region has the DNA TGCGCCAGCAGCTTGGATGATGGCAACATCTACGAGCAGTACTTC.

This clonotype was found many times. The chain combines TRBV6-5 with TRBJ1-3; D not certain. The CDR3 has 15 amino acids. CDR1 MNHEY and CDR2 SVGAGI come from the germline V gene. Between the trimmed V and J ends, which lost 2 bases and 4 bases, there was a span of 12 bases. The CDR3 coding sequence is TGTGCCAGCAGTTACGAGGGCCTCTCCGGAAACACCATATATTTT. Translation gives CASSYEGLSGNTIYF.

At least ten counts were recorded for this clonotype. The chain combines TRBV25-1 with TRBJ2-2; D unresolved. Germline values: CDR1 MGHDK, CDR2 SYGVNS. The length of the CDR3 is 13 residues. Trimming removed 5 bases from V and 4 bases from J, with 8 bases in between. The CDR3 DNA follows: TGTGCCAGCAGTCAAACAGCCACCGGGGAGCTGTTTTTT. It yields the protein CASSQTATGELFF.

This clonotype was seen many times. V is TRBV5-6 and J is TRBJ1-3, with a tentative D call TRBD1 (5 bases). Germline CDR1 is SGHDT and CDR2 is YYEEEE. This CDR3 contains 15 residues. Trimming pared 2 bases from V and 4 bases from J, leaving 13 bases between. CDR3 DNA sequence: TGTGCCAGCAGCTTTGGCAGGGCTTACGGAAACACCATATATTTT. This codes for CASSFGRAYGNTIYF.

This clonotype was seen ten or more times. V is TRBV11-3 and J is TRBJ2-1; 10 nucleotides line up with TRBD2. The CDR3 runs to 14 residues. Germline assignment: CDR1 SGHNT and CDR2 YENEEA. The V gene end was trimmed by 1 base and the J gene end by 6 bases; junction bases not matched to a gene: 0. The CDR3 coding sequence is TGTGCCAGCAGCTTAGGACTAGCGGGCAATGAGCAGTTCTTC. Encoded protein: CASSLGLAGNEQFF.

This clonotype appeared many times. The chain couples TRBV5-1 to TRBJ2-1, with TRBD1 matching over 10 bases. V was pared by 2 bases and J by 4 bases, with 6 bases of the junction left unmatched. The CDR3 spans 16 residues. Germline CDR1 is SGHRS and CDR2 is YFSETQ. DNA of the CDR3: TGCGCCAGCAGCTTCCGGGACAGGGGTGGATACAATGAGCAGTTCTTC. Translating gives CASSFRDRGGYNEQFF.

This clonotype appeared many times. The CDR3 sequence: CASSYRDRAYEQYF. The CDR3 region has the DNA TGCGCCAGCAGCTACCGGGACAGGGCCTACGAGCAGTACTTC. This chain joins TRBV5-1 and TRBJ2-7; 9 nucleotides match TRBD1. CDR3 length: 14 residues. Germline V gives CDR1 SGHRS, CDR2 YFSETQ. With V trimmed by 3 bases and J by 2 bases, 3 bases remained unmatched.

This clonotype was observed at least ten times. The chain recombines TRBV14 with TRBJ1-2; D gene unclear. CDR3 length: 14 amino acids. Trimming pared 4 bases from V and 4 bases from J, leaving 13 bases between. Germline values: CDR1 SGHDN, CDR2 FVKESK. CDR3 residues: CASSPASFGYGYTF. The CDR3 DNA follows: TGTGCCAGCAGCCCGGCTTCCTTTGGCTATGGCTACACCTTC.

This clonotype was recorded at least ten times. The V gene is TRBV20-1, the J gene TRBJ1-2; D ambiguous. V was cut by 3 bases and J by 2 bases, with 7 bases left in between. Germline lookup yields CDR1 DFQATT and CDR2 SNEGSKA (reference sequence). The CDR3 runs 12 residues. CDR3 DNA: TGCAGTGCTAGGGGCGGGAACTATGGCTACACCTTC. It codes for CSARGGNYGYTF.

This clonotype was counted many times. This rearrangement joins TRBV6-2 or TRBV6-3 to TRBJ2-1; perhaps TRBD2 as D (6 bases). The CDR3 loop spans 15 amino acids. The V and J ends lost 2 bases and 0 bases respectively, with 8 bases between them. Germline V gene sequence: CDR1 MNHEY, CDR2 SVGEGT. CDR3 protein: CASSYTGSSYNEQFF. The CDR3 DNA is TGTGCCAGCAGTTACACCGGGAGCTCCTACAATGAGCAGTTCTTC.

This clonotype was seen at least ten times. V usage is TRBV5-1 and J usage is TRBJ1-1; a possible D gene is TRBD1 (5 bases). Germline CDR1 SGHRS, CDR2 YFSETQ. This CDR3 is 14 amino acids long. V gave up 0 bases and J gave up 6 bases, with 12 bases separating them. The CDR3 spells CASSLAYGGAEAFF. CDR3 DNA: TGCGCCAGCAGCTTGGCCTACGGGGGAGCTGAAGCTTTCTTT.